These 27 T cell receptor beta chains originate from one sample sequenced in a study of cytomegalovirus exposure and HLA in healthy donors. The PCR ran on 60 Vbeta and 13 Jbeta primers. Sequenced by immunoSEQ multiplex PCR; TCRdb stores in-frame clones only, minus some. There are 180,000 or so clones in the sample; about four fifths occur only once, and about 3% lies in the top ten. Material: PBMCs. The receptors originated from a female donor in good health and CMV-seronegative.

About this clone itself: The identical CDR3 is also encoded by other nucleotide sequences in the sample. This rearrangement joins TRBV11-2 to TRBJ2-3; 7 bases are shared with TRBD2. CDR1 is SGHAT and CDR2 is FQNNGV in the germline V gene. V was clipped by 6 bases and J by 1 base; unmatched bases: 1. The CDR3 covers 13 residues. The CDR3: CASSLAGTDTQYF. CDR3 coding DNA: TGTGCCAGCAGTCTAGCGGGCACAGATACGCAGTATTTT.

The chain has TRBV7-3 and TRBJ2-2; the match to TRBD2 covers 10 bases. The germline V gene encodes CDR1 SGHTA and CDR2 FQGTGA. The CDR3 consists of 15 residues. Trimming cost V 6 bases and J 6 bases; bases outside gene matches: 7. The CDR3 DNA follows: TGTGCCAGCAGGAGAGTAGCGGGGGGTGCCGGGGAGCTGTTTTTT. Protein product: CASRRVAGGAGELFF.

This clone was seen more than once but under ten times. The V gene is TRBV25-1, the J gene TRBJ1-1; unclear D gene. V lost 8 bases to trimming and J lost 11 bases, with 18 bases between them. The length of the CDR3 is 12 residues. Germline CDR1 and CDR2: MGHDK and SYGVNS. CDR3 bases: TGTGCCAGCGGAGAAGTTCGCCTCGCGGCTTTCTTT. This encodes CASGEVRLAAFF.

The V call is TRBV6-1, the J call TRBJ2-7, with D uncertain. Germline V gene sequence: CDR1 MNHNS, CDR2 SASEGT. Trimming stripped 2 bases from V and 2 bases from J, with 7 bases between. The CDR3 covers 13 residues. CDR3 sequence reads: CASSELETYEQYF. Written as DNA, the CDR3 is TGTGCCAGCAGTGAACTCGAGACCTACGAGCAGTACTTC.

This clone was observed a single time. This sequence joins TRBV19 and TRBJ2-2; 10 bases are a match to TRBD2. The CDR3 is made up of 16 amino acids. Per the germline V gene, CDR1 is LNHDA and CDR2 is SQIVND (reference sequence). With 6 bases clipped from V and 3 bases from J, the junction kept 7 bases outside the gene matches. The CDR3 here is CASRPSSGGYTGELFF. The CDR3 DNA reads as TGTGCCAGTAGGCCATCTAGCGGGGGCTACACCGGGGAGCTGTTTTTT.

The V and J genes are TRBV9 and TRBJ2-6; D might be TRBD2 (6 bases). Trimming stripped 3 bases from V and 12 bases from J, with 13 bases between. The germline V gene has CDR1 SGDLS and CDR2 YYNGEE. This CDR3 spans 13 amino acids. The CDR3 coding sequence is TGTGCCAGCAGCGGCGGGACGTCGAGCGTCCTGACTTTC. Translation: CASSGGTSSVLTF. Combining the CDR3 with reference TRBV9 and TRBJ2-6 gives the whole variable domain DSGVTQTPKHLITATGQRVTLRCSPRSGDLSVYWYQQSLDQGLQFLIQYYNGEERAKGNILERFSAQQFPDLHSELNLSSLELGDSALYFCASSGGTSSVLTFGAGSRLTVL.

As regards this clone: The same CDR3 also results from other DNA sequences found in this sample. The J gene is TRBJ2-5, the V gene TRBV7-9, with D possibly being TRBD1 (6 bases). The CDR3 has 14 residues. Germline values: CDR1 SEHNR, CDR2 FQNEAQ (reference sequence). The V end was cut by 0 bases, the J end by 1 base, with 6 bases between. Here the CDR3 reads CASSLAGGQETQYF. The CDR3 DNA is TGTGCCAGCAGCTTAGCAGGGGGCCAAGAGACCCAGTACTTC.

The chain employs TRBV7-2 and TRBJ1-1; no reliable D call. Germline V gene sequence: CDR1 SGHTA, CDR2 FQGNSA. V lost 5 bases and J 0 bases, leaving 13 bases between the germline ends. There are 15 residues in the CDR3. In DNA form, the CDR3 reads TGTGCCAGCAGCCCCCGGACTTCCTTGAACACTGAAGCTTTCTTT. Protein product: CASSPRTSLNTEAFF.

V is TRBV28 and J is TRBJ2-7; D is perhaps TRBD2 (6 bases). The V and J ends lost 5 bases and 0 bases respectively, with 14 bases between them. CDR3 size: 15 residues. The germline V gene has CDR1 MDHEN and CDR2 SYDVKM. Here the CDR3 DNA reads TGTGCCAGCAGTGCCCCAAGGAGGGGCTCCTACGAGCAGTACTTC. Translating it yields CASSAPRRGSYEQYF.

The genes are TRBV18 and TRBJ2-1, with 7 positions matching TRBD1. The length of the CDR3 is 15 residues. The germline gives CDR1 KGHSH, CDR2 LQKENI. The V gene end was trimmed by 5 bases and the J gene end by 0 bases; junction bases not matched to a gene: 4. CDR3 in amino acids: CASSGTESSYNEQFF. Written as DNA, the CDR3 is TGTGCCAGCTCAGGGACAGAAAGCTCCTACAATGAGCAGTTCTTC.

The rearrangement links TRBV2 to TRBJ1-6, with 8 bases aligning to TRBD1. V trimming: 6 bases; J trimming: 9 bases; junction bases outside the gene matches: 10. CDR1 is SNHLY and CDR2 is FYNNEI in the germline V gene. The CDR3 spans 15 residues. CDR3 sequence: CASRNPTGVGSPLHF. CDR3 nucleotides: TGTGCCAGCAGAAATCCGACAGGGGTGGGTTCACCCCTCCACTTT.

This sequence joins TRBV19 and TRBJ1-1; 7 bases align to TRBD1. This CDR3 comprises 13 residues. J lost 5 bases, V lost 6 bases, and 6 bases had no gene match. Germline V gives CDR1 LNHDA, CDR2 SQIVND (reference sequence). CDR3 sequence (DNA): TGTGCCAGTAGCGTCCAGGGGGGTACTGAAGCTTTCTTT. Its protein product is CASSVQGGTEAFF.

This sequence joins TRBV28 and TRBJ2-3; the D is unclear. This CDR3 has 14 residues. Germline lookup yields CDR1 MDHEN and CDR2 SYDVKM. V lost 7 bases and J lost 0, with 11 bases in between. CDR3 nucleotide sequence: TGTGCCAGCACCCCTTCCCTTAGCACAGATACGCAGTATTTT. Its translation is CASTPSLSTDTQYF.

The chain couples TRBV5-8 to TRBJ1-5; 7 nucleotides align to TRBD1. The V gene end was trimmed by 4 bases and the J gene end by 0 bases; junction bases not matched to a gene: 4. The CDR3 runs 15 residues. CDR1 is SGHTS, CDR2 YDEGEE, per germline. In DNA, the CDR3 is TGTGCCAGCAGCCCGGGACAGTATAGCAATCAGCCCCAGCATTTT. This gives the protein CASSPGQYSNQPQHF.

This chain joins TRBV7-9 and TRBJ2-7; D gene unclear. This CDR3 spans 13 amino acids. V lost 6 bases and J lost 5, with 14 bases in between. CDR1 is SEHNR and CDR2 is FQNEAQ in the germline V gene (reference sequence). Here the CDR3 DNA reads TGTGCCAGCAGTCTTCGGGTACTGAACGAGCAGTACTTC. This gives the protein CASSLRVLNEQYF.

The sample holds one count of this clone. This chain links TRBV30 with TRBJ1-5; D is undetermined. V dropped 0 bases and J dropped 3 bases, with 12 bases sitting between them. Per germline, CDR1 GTSNPN and CDR2 SVGIG (reference sequence). The CDR3 is made up of 15 amino acids. The CDR3 loop is CAWSVRWAINQPQHF. The CDR3 bases are TGTGCCTGGAGTGTACGGTGGGCCATCAATCAGCCCCAGCATTTT.

The chain joins TRBV5-1 to TRBJ1-2; 8 bases agree with TRBD1. J lost 5 bases, V lost 2 bases, and 5 bases had no gene match. The germline V gene has CDR1 SGHRS and CDR2 YFSETQ. The CDR3 loop spans 14 amino acids. Here the CDR3 reads CASSLGQGWYGYTF. In DNA form, the CDR3 reads TGCGCCAGCAGCTTAGGACAGGGCTGGTATGGCTACACCTTC. The full variable domain, with the rest looked up from reference TRBV5-1 and TRBJ1-2, is KAGVTQTPRYLIKTRGQQVTLSCSPISGHRSVSWYQQTPGQGLQFLFEYFSETQRNKGNFPGRFSGRQFSNSRSEMNVSTLELGDSALYLCASSLGQGWYGYTFGSGTRLTVV.

In this sample, this clone turned up a few times. The genes are TRBV7-2 and TRBJ2-3; D is unclear. V was pared by 6 bases and J by 7 bases, with 11 bases between. Germline lookup yields CDR1 SGHTA and CDR2 FQGNSA. The CDR3 runs 12 residues. The CDR3 DNA reads as TGTGCCAGCAGTCTTAGCATAAATACGCAGTATTTT. It yields the protein CASSLSINTQYF.

V usage is TRBV2 and J usage is TRBJ1-4, with D unclear. CDR1 is SNHLY, CDR2 FYNNEI, per germline. The CDR3 runs 15 residues. V shed 7 bases and J shed 0 bases, with 12 bases lying between them. CDR3 in amino acids: CASMQKTATNEKLFF. In DNA form, the CDR3 reads TGTGCCAGCATGCAAAAAACGGCAACTAATGAAAAACTGTTTTTT.

Here the CDR3 reads CATSTHPTSAQETQYF. As DNA, the CDR3 is TGTGCCACCAGCACGCACCCGACTAGTGCCCAAGAGACCCAGTACTTC. The chain combines TRBV15 with TRBJ2-5, with D perhaps matching TRBD2 (6 bases). V lost 4 bases, J lost 1 base, and 16 bases lay in between. This CDR3 comprises 16 residues. Germline values: CDR1 LNHNV, CDR2 YYDKDF (reference sequence).

J is TRBJ1-1 and V is TRBV30, with 9 nucleotides matching TRBD1. Germline assignment: CDR1 GTSNPN and CDR2 SVGIG (reference sequence). The CDR3 runs to 11 residues. J was trimmed by 11 bases and V by 3 bases; bases with no gene match: 4. The CDR3 DNA is TGTGCCTGGAGAGGACAGGGGTGGGCTTTCTTT. It yields the protein CAWRGQGWAFF.

J is TRBJ2-7 and V is TRBV15, with 13 bases fitting TRBD2. CDR1 and CDR2 (germline): LNHNV, YYDKDF (reference sequence). CDR3 length: 15 residues. V shed 5 bases and J 3 bases; nucleotides not matched to a gene: 4. The CDR3 bases are TGTGCCACCAGCGAAGGACTAGCGGGAGTCTACGAGCAGTACTTC. It translates to CATSEGLAGVYEQYF.

The V gene is TRBV5-8, the J gene TRBJ2-1, with a weak D call TRBD2 (6 bases). Germline V gives CDR1 SGHTS, CDR2 YDEGEE. The CDR3 has 15 amino acids. Trimming left V 0 bases short and J 9 bases short, with 16 bases between. The CDR3 region is CASSLAGLALGEQFF. The CDR3 nucleotides are TGTGCCAGCAGCTTGGCCGGGCTAGCGTTGGGTGAGCAGTTCTTC.

In this sample, this clone turned up once. V gene TRBV11-2 combines with J gene TRBJ2-2; TRBD2 matches at 14 bases. Trimming cost V 5 bases and J 6 bases; bases outside gene matches: 14. The V gene's germline CDR1 is SGHAT and CDR2 FQNNGV. The CDR3 runs to 19 residues. Here the CDR3 reads CASSLRLAGGPSPAGELFF. The CDR3 DNA reads as TGTGCCAGCAGCCTCAGACTAGCGGGAGGGCCCAGCCCGGCCGGGGAGCTGTTTTTT.

The chain employs TRBV27 and TRBJ2-7; D is possibly TRBD1 (6 bases). The V end lost 4 bases, the J end lost 6 bases, and 13 bases lay between the germline ends. Germline V gene lookup returns CDR1 MNHEY and CDR2 SMNVEV (reference sequence). The CDR3 loop spans 13 amino acids. Here the CDR3 DNA reads TGTGCCAGCAGTTCGCAGGGGCGGCTCGAGCAGTACTTC. Translated: CASSSQGRLEQYF.

The rearrangement joins TRBV7-6 to TRBJ2-1; TRBD2 might be the D (5 bases). Germline V gene data show CDR1 as SGHVS and CDR2 as FNYEAQ. This CDR3 region has 14 residues. V lost 1 base and J lost 12, with 16 bases in between. CDR3 in amino acids: CASSLGASPEGQFF. The CDR3 DNA follows: TGTGCCAGCAGCTTAGGGGCTAGCCCAGAGGGGCAGTTCTTC.

On this clone: Germline is not matched at one junction end, which may reflect a read error. This chain links TRBV7-9 with TRBJ1-2; TRBD1 aligns across 7 bases. CDR1 SEHNR and CDR2 FQNEAQ come from the germline V gene (reference sequence). The length of the CDR3 is 17 residues. The CDR3 here is CSSSPPIRQGVRYGYTF. CDR3 in DNA: TGTTCCAGCAGCCCCCCGATAAGGCAGGGGGTGAGGTATGGCTACACCTTC.